These T cell receptor beta chains were read from a single sample in a study of blood T cells in healthy people across ages. One entry per CDR3 protein, called by TCRdb with MiXCR from the 5' RACE reads. Here the sample spans 1.5 million or so distinct CDR3 sequences, 35% to 45% being singletons. The sample comprised blood. The receptors here all came from a woman aged 18-29 years in good health. CDR3s include the opening cysteine and the closing phenylalanine or tryptophan. Fields, in order: clone size, D gene, V gene, J gene, CDR3 protein, CDR3 DNA. D genes are given only for firm matches. The listing skips clone size in some rows; elsewhere it reads once, few, many or a size class.

NA	NA	TRBV27	TRBJ2-7	CASSLMGSEQYF	TGTGCCAGCAGTTTAATGGGATCCGAGCAGTACTTC
NA	TRBD2	TRBV7-3	TRBJ2-1	CASSLTKLAGYNEQFF	TGTGCCAGCAGCTTAACGAAGTTAGCGGGGTACAATGAGCAGTTCTTC
NA	NA	TRBV11-2	TRBJ2-7	CASSLGPGHSYEQYF	TGTGCCAGCAGCTTAGGCCCGGGACACTCCTACGAGCAGTACTTC
few	NA	TRBV12-3/TRBV12-4	TRBJ1-1	CASSLGTAFF	TGTGCCAGCAGTTTGGGCACGGCTTTCTTT
many	NA	TRBV4-1	TRBJ2-7	CASSQDLGYSYEQYF	TGCGCCAGCAGCCAAGATCTCGGCTACTCCTACGAGCAGTACTTC
NA	TRBD1	TRBV7-2	TRBJ1-6	CASSLVHRGPYDSPLHF	TGTGCCAGCAGCTTAGTCCACAGGGGACCCTATGATTCACCCCTCCACTTT
NA	NA	TRBV27	TRBJ1-5	CASSLGISQPQHF	TGTGCCAGCAGTTTAGGTATTTCTCAGCCCCAGCATTTT
NA	TRBD2	TRBV25-1	TRBJ2-5	CASSAGASGRETQYF	TGTGCCAGCAGTGCGGGGGCTAGCGGGAGAGAGACCCAGTACTTC
once	TRBD2	TRBV6-2/TRBV6-3	TRBJ2-3	CASSHLAGRGLDLGDTQYF	TGTGCCAGCAGTCATCTAGCGGGTAGGGGTCTGGATCTGGGTGATACGCAGTATTTT
NA	NA	TRBV4-3	TRBJ1-1	CASSQLPRDTEAFF	TGCGCCAGCAGCCAACTACCCAGGGACACTGAAGCTTTCTTT
NA	TRBD2	TRBV30	TRBJ2-3	CAPIPLTSGDTDTQYF	TGTGCCCCGATTCCACTGACTAGCGGGGACACAGATACGCAGTATTTT
NA	TRBD1	TRBV29-1	TRBJ2-1	CSVELTGGTTYNEQFF	TGCAGCGTGGAGCTGACAGGGGGAACGACCTACAATGAGCAGTTCTTC
NA	NA	TRBV7-2	TRBJ1-1	CASSLTYRVLNTEAFF	TGTGCCAGCAGCTTGACCTACAGGGTTTTGAACACTGAAGCTTTCTTT
NA	TRBD1	TRBV5-1	TRBJ2-2	CASSSGTEVIGELFF	TGCGCCAGCAGCTCCGGGACAGAGGTGATCGGGGAGCTGTTTTTT
few	NA	TRBV11-2	TRBJ2-5	CASRSVRGRETQYF	TGTGCCAGCAGGTCGGTGCGGGGCCGAGAGACCCAGTACTTC
NA	NA	TRBV5-5	TRBJ2-3	CASSFDPDTQYF	TGTGCCAGCAGCTTTGACCCAGATACGCAGTATTTT
NA	TRBD2	TRBV6-5	TRBJ2-7	CASTTPPASGTYEQYF	TGTGCCAGCACCACTCCACCGGCTAGCGGGACTTACGAGCAGTACTTC
NA	NA	TRBV3-1	TRBJ1-2	CASSQDKGGQASYGYTF	TGTGCCAGCAGCCAAGATAAGGGCGGCCAGGCATCATATGGCTACACCTTC
NA	NA	TRBV29-1	TRBJ2-5	CSVGLRSAQETQYF	TGCAGCGTTGGATTACGTAGCGCCCAAGAGACCCAGTACTTC
many	NA	TRBV20-1	TRBJ1-2	CSARDNRANNYGYTF	TGCAGTGCTAGAGATAACAGGGCCAACAACTATGGCTACACCTTC
few	TRBD2	TRBV9	TRBJ2-2	CASSIHGLAGLTGELFF	TGTGCCAGCAGCATCCACGGGTTAGCGGGACTCACCGGGGAGCTGTTTTTT